The T cell receptor (beta chain) under discussion was sequenced for a study of blood T cell repertoires in COVID-19. The assay was immunoSEQ multiplex PCR, and TCRdb's table has in-frame clones only and misses some. The data hold 100,000 to 150,000 clones, with about nine tenths observed a single time. The V end was cut by 6 bases, the J end by 7 bases, with 12 bases between. This CDR3 is 12 amino acids long. The V gene's germline CDR1 is MNHNY and CDR2 SVGAGI (reference sequence). The material sequenced was peripheral blood. V is TRBV6-6 and J is TRBJ1-1; possibly TRBD1 for D (6 bases). The source of this sequence is a man aged 40-55 years with acute or convalescent COVID-19. This CDR3 is CASRQGPFEAFF. The DNA for the CDR3 is TGTGCCAGCAGACAGGGACCCTTTGAAGCTTTCTTT.